This T cell receptor (beta chain) is drawn from a study of blood T cell repertoires in COVID-19. This CDR3 is 18 amino acids long. Germline-derived CDR1 and CDR2 are LNHNV and YYDKDF (reference sequence). The V end was cut by 6 bases, the J end by 2 bases, with 20 bases between. Method: immunoSEQ multiplex PCR; TCRdb's copy keeps in-frame clones and lacks some. In the table there are around 370,000 clones, about 89% of which are singletons. The chain has TRBV15 and TRBJ2-6, with D maybe TRBD1 (6 bases). This TCR derives from a woman in her 50s with COVID-19, enrolled during active disease. The specimen sequenced was peripheral blood. The CDR3 sequence: CATSTLTGISTGANVLTF. CDR3 sequence (DNA): TGTGCCACCAGTACCCTAACAGGGATTTCTACTGGGGCCAACGTCCTGACTTTC.